These 10 T cell receptor beta chains were all obtained from the same sample, sequenced in a study of blood T cell repertoires in COVID-19. Data came from immunoSEQ multiplex PCR; TCRdb stores just in-frame clones and leaves some out. The repertoire holds some 99,000 clones, around 83% seen once, with around 8% in the top ten. The specimen was peripheral blood. All receptors come from a woman older than 75 with active or convalescent COVID-19.

This clone was detected only once. The V gene is TRBV6-4, the J gene TRBJ2-1; TRBD2 matches at 9 bases. There are 15 residues in the CDR3. The V gene end was trimmed by 3 bases and the J gene end by 7 bases; junction bases not matched to a gene: 7. CDR1 is MRHNA and CDR2 is SNTAGT in the germline V gene. CDR3 loop: CASSEASGTYNEQFF. The CDR3 region has the DNA TGTGCCAGCAGTGAAGCTAGCGGGACATATAATGAGCAGTTCTTC.

The chain links TRBV5-1 to TRBJ2-5; possibly TRBD1 for D (6 bases). The CDR3 extends over 14 amino acids. V lost 0 bases, J lost 3 bases, and 9 bases lay in between. From germline, CDR1 is SGHRS and CDR2 YFSETQ. The CDR3: CASSLAAGEETQYF. CDR3 nucleotides: TGCGCCAGCAGCTTGGCCGCAGGGGAAGAGACCCAGTACTTC.

J is TRBJ1-1 and V is TRBV11-2; D possibly corresponds to TRBD1 (5 bases). This CDR3 spans 14 amino acids. CDR1 and CDR2 from the germline V gene are SGHAT and FQNNGV. Trimming shortened V by 7 bases and J by 1 base, and 13 bases separated the two germline ends. The CDR3 loop is CASTRGLQNTEAFF. CDR3 sequence (DNA): TGTGCCAGCACACGGGGACTACAGAACACTGAAGCTTTCTTT.

This clone was seen only once. The chain carries TRBV5-6 and TRBJ2-1, with TRBD1 matching over 7 bases. With V trimmed by 0 bases and J by 4 bases, 4 bases remained unmatched. Per germline, CDR1 SGHDT and CDR2 YYEEEE. The CDR3 has 15 residues. The CDR3: CASSLVDRRYNEQFF. The CDR3 nucleotides read TGTGCCAGCAGCTTGGTGGACAGGCGATACAATGAGCAGTTCTTC.

The chain employs TRBV3-1 (or the pseudogene TRBV3-2) and TRBJ1-2; D uncertain. V gave up 1 base and J gave up 8 bases, with 11 bases separating them. There are 13 residues in the CDR3. Germline CDR1 is LGHDT and CDR2 is YNNKEL (reference sequence). The CDR3: CASSQVGARGYTF. The CDR3 nucleotides read TGTGCCAGCAGCCAAGTTGGAGCTAGGGGCTACACCTTC.

This rearrangement joins TRBV7-9 to TRBJ2-7; 11 bases map to TRBD2. Germline CDR1 SEHNR, CDR2 FQNEAQ (reference sequence). Trimming cost V 4 bases and J 4 bases; bases outside gene matches: 9. This CDR3 has 16 residues. CDR3 sequence (DNA): TGTGCCAGCAGCTCGTGGACTAGCGGGCAAGGGTACGAGCAGTACTTC. This gives the protein CASSSWTSGQGYEQYF.

CDR3 sequence reads: CATSRDIPMLGRGSNEKLFF. CDR3 sequence (DNA): TGTGCCACCAGCAGAGATATCCCCATGTTGGGCAGGGGGAGTAATGAAAAACTGTTTTTT. V is TRBV15 and J is TRBJ1-4; TRBD1 matches 7 bases. V gave up 0 bases and J gave up 4 bases; unmatched junction bases: 17. Germline CDR1 reads LNHNV; CDR2 reads YYDKDF (reference sequence). The CDR3 length is 20 residues.

This chain uses TRBV2 with TRBJ1-5; D uncertain. The length of the CDR3 is 15 residues. V lost 6 bases to trimming and J lost 1 base, with 13 bases between them. Per germline, CDR1 SNHLY and CDR2 FYNNEI. CDR3 bases: TGTGCCAGCAGCCCGGTCGATCGAAGCAATCAGCCCCAGCATTTT. Amino acids: CASSPVDRSNQPQHF.

CDR3 sequence: CASRGQGHAGNEKLFF. In nucleotides, the CDR3 is TGTGCCAGCAGGGGGCAGGGACATGCTGGTAATGAAAAACTGTTTTTT. The rearrangement links TRBV3-1 (or the pseudogene TRBV3-2) to TRBJ1-4, with D perhaps TRBD1 (6 bases). The CDR3 covers 16 residues. V lost 6 bases to trimming and J lost 4 bases, with 18 bases between them. Germline CDR1 and CDR2: LGHDT and YNNKEL (reference sequence).

The chain links TRBV11-2 to TRBJ1-2; tentatively, D is TRBD1 (6 bases). Per the germline V gene, CDR1 is SGHAT and CDR2 is FQNNGV. V was shortened by 5 bases and J by 2 bases, with 18 bases between the two germline ends. This CDR3 spans 16 amino acids. CDR3 in amino acids: CASSTGTLAENYGYTF. The CDR3 coding sequence is TGTGCCAGCAGCACCGGGACACTGGCTGAGAACTATGGCTACACCTTC.